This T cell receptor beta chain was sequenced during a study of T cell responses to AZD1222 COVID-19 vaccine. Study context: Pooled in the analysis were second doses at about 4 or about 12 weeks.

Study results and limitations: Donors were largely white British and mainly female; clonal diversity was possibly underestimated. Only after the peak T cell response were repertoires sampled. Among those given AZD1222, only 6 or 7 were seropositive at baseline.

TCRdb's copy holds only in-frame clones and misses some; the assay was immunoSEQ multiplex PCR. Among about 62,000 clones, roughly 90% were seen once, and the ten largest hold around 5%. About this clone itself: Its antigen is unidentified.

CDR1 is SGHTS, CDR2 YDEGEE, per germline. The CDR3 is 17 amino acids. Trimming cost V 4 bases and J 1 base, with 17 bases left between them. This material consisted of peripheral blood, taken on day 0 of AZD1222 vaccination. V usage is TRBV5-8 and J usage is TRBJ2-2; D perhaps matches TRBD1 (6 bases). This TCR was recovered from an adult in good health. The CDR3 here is CASSETRQAKNTGELFF. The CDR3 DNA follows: TGTGCCAGCAGCGAGACGAGACAGGCCAAGAACACCGGGGAGCTGTTTTTT.